Each of the 14 T cell receptor beta chains below was sequenced from the same sample in a study of OX40 agonist ivuxolimab in advanced cancers. Libraries were prepared by immunoSEQ multiplex PCR; TCRdb keeps only in-frame clonotypes and omits some of them. The table shows approximately 66,000 clones, with about 86% occurring only once. Here the sequenced sample was CD4+ or CD8+ T cells sorted from blood, taken in a trial of the OX40 agonist ivuxolimab. The source is an adult with an advanced solid tumor such as melanoma, head and neck, liver or kidney cancer.

The J gene is TRBJ2-4, the V gene TRBV2; tentatively, D is TRBD1 (7 bases). Trimming left V 3 bases short and J 1 base short, with 10 bases between. Germline V gene data show CDR1 as SNHLY and CDR2 as FYNNEI. There are 15 residues in the CDR3. DNA of the CDR3: TGTGCCAGCAGTGACAGGGGGGTTGCCAAAAACATTCAGTACTTC. This gives the protein CASSDRGVAKNIQYF.

In this sample, this clone turned up once. This rearrangement joins TRBV18 to TRBJ2-3; 9 bases align to TRBD2. Germline V gene data show CDR1 as KGHSH and CDR2 as LQKENI. The CDR3 loop spans 14 amino acids. The V segment lost 6 bases and the J segment 1 base; nucleotides outside the gene matches: 2. CDR3 loop: CASSRTSGTDTQYF. Here the CDR3 DNA reads TGTGCCAGCTCTAGGACTAGCGGCACAGATACGCAGTATTTT.

The chain links TRBV30 to TRBJ1-2, with 7 bases lining up with TRBD1. V lost 5 bases to trimming and J lost 3 bases; unmatched junction nucleotides: 3. Germline CDR1 is GTSNPN and CDR2 is SVGIG (reference sequence). CDR3 length: 12 amino acids. In DNA, the CDR3 is TGTGCCTGGGCAGGGGGTCACTATGGCTACACCTTC. Its protein is CAWAGGHYGYTF.

In this sample, this clone turned up once. The chain employs TRBV29-1 and TRBJ2-3; D unresolved. Per the germline V gene, CDR1 is SQVTM and CDR2 is ANQGSEA. The CDR3 is made up of 14 amino acids. Trimming removed 7 bases from V and 0 bases from J, with 14 bases in between. The CDR3: CSAASALSTDTQYF. The CDR3 bases are TGCAGCGCCGCGTCCGCCCTAAGCACAGATACGCAGTATTTT.

V and J are TRBV7-9 and TRBJ1-2; 10 bases are shared with TRBD1. Germline V CDR1 and CDR2: SEHNR, FQNEAQ (reference sequence). The CDR3 length is 15 residues. The junction had 7 bases not matched to a gene; V was cut back by 5 bases and J by 4 bases. The CDR3, as DNA: TGTGCCAGCAGCACCCGACAGGGGGCTAGCTATGGCTACACCTTC. Its protein product is CASSTRQGASYGYTF.

The rearrangement joins TRBV6-5 to TRBJ2-7; 8 bases map to TRBD1. Germline V gene data show CDR1 as MNHEY and CDR2 as SVGAGI. Trimming took 0 bases from V and 6 from J; bases not matched to a gene: 10. This CDR3 has 16 amino acids. CDR3 protein: CASSYSGATGGGEQYF. DNA of the CDR3: TGTGCCAGCAGTTACTCGGGGGCCACAGGGGGTGGCGAGCAGTACTTC.

The rearrangement links TRBV7-6 to TRBJ1-2; D not certain. The CDR3 covers 15 residues. V was pared by 5 bases and J by 0 bases, with 13 bases between. CDR1 is SGHVS, CDR2 FNYEAQ, per germline. In DNA form, the CDR3 reads TGTGCCAGCAGCCCACAACCAGCCTCTAACTATGGCTACACCTTC. This gives the protein CASSPQPASNYGYTF.

The V call is TRBV5-6, the J call TRBJ1-5; D is undetermined. Germline V gene sequence: CDR1 SGHDT, CDR2 YYEEEE. Between the trimmed V and J ends, which lost 0 bases and 9 bases, there was a span of 7 bases. The CDR3 loop spans 12 amino acids. CDR3 nucleotides: TGTGCCAGCAGCTTGGGCGAGGGGCCCCAGCATTTT. This gives the protein CASSLGEGPQHF.

The rearrangement joins TRBV5-6 to TRBJ1-1; D perhaps matches TRBD1 (6 bases). CDR3 size: 14 residues. The germline CDR1 and CDR2 sequences are SGHDT and YYEEEE. V lost 2 bases and J lost 3, with 11 bases in between. CDR3 coding DNA: TGTGCCAGCAGCTTCACAGGGTTCGACACTGAAGCTTTCTTT. Amino acid sequence: CASSFTGFDTEAFF.

The V and J genes are TRBV5-1 and TRBJ2-5, with 16 bases that match TRBD2. The V and J ends lost 4 bases and 5 bases, in that order; junction bases with no gene match: 11. The CDR3 runs 18 residues. The germline V gene encodes CDR1 SGHRS and CDR2 YFSETQ. The CDR3: CASSPGTSGGESEETQYF. CDR3 coding DNA: TGCGCCAGCAGCCCAGGGACTAGCGGGGGGGAAAGCGAGGAGACCCAGTACTTC.

This clone was picked up one time. The V call is TRBV7-2, the J call TRBJ1-3, with 8 bases lining up with TRBD1. The CDR3 has 15 amino acids. V trimming: 4 bases; J trimming: 2 bases; junction bases outside the gene matches: 4. Per the germline V gene, CDR1 is SGHTA and CDR2 is FQGNSA. In DNA, the CDR3 is TGTGCCAGCAGCTATACAGGGGGGCCTGGAAACACCATATATTTT. This encodes CASSYTGGPGNTIYF.

The rearrangement uses TRBV7-2 and TRBJ2-2; 9 bases fit TRBD2. Unmatched junction bases numbered 6, after V lost 6 bases and J lost 4 bases. This CDR3 contains 15 residues. Germline V gene lookup returns CDR1 SGHTA and CDR2 FQGNSA. CDR3 sequence: CASSRSGGPTGELFF. The CDR3 region has the DNA TGTGCCAGCAGTCGAAGCGGGGGGCCCACCGGGGAGCTGTTTTTT.

This chain links TRBV11-3 with TRBJ2-3; possible D gene TRBD2, 7 bases. Germline V gene data show CDR1 as SGHNT and CDR2 as YENEEA. Trimming took 3 bases from V and 6 from J, leaving 13 bases between them. This CDR3 is built from 14 residues. As DNA, the CDR3 is TGTGCCAGCAGCTTGCTAGGGGGGGTGGATACGCAGTATTTT. Translation gives CASSLLGGVDTQYF.

The gene calls are TRBV7-2 and TRBJ2-2, with 7 bases identical to TRBD1. The CDR3 spans 17 residues. The germline CDR1 and CDR2 sequences are SGHTA and FQGNSA. With 6 bases clipped from V and 0 bases from J, the junction kept 10 bases outside the gene matches. The CDR3 nucleotides read TGTGCCAGCAGACCCCCCCCCACAGGGGCGAACACCGGGGAGCTGTTTTTT. Translating gives CASRPPPTGANTGELFF. Full variable domain (remainder filled in from reference TRBV7-2 and TRBJ2-2): GAGVSQSPSNKVTEKGKDVELRCDPISGHTALYWYRQSLGQGLEFLIYFQGNSAPDKSGLPSDRFSAERTGGSVSTLTIQRTQQEDSAVYLCASRPPPTGANTGELFFGEGSRLTVL.